This TCR beta chain was documented in a study of T cell responses to AZD1222 COVID-19 vaccine. Per germline, CDR1 SNHLY and CDR2 FYNNEI. The CDR3 spans 16 residues. The junction had 8 bases not matched to a gene; V was cut back by 2 bases and J by 5 bases. Libraries were prepared by immunoSEQ multiplex PCR; TCRdb keeps only in-frame clonotypes and omits some of them. This sample has around 160,000 clones, with just over 90% found just once. The chain employs TRBV2 and TRBJ2-1, with TRBD2 identical over 8 bases. This sample comprised peripheral blood, obtained on day 0 of AZD1222 vaccination. This TCR was sampled from an adult in good health. CDR3 protein: CASSEIGTSGDNEQFF. In DNA, the CDR3 is TGTGCCAGCAGTGAAATCGGGACTAGTGGGGACAATGAGCAGTTCTTC.